Below, 30 T cell receptor beta chains from the same sample are listed, as sequenced in a study of shared clonotypes between healthy human individuals. The data were produced by immunoSEQ multiplex PCR, yet TCRdb's version contains in-frame clones alone and is incomplete. The data contain more than 2 million clones, roughly 93% of them singletons. Naivety among CD8 cells was defined by CD45RO negativity and positive CCR7 selection, thereby excluding terminally differentiated effector memory CD45RA+ cells. Sequenced sample: naive CD8+ T cells from PBMCs. The origin of the receptors is a man younger than 30 in good health. Some clones in this sample may be carry-over from other donors' samples.

The CDR3 DNA follows: TGTGCCAGCAGACCGACAGGGAACCAAGAGACCCAGTACTTC. Its translation is CASRPTGNQETQYF. V is TRBV7-9 and J is TRBJ2-5, with 7 bases fitting TRBD1. Germline CDR1 reads SEHNR; CDR2 reads FQNEAQ (reference sequence). The CDR3 is 14 amino acids. V shed 6 bases, J shed 0 bases, and the junction held 4 bases outside the gene matches.

The genes are TRBV29-1 and TRBJ1-1; D remains ambiguous. V dropped 6 bases and J dropped 0 bases, with 11 bases sitting between them. The V gene's germline CDR1 is SQVTM and CDR2 ANQGSEA. The CDR3 consists of 13 residues. CDR3 nucleotide sequence: TGCAGCGTCGCTAAGCCCCTGAACACTGAAGCTTTCTTT. As protein: CSVAKPLNTEAFF.

This clone was seen once. The rearrangement links TRBV27 to TRBJ2-1; D is perhaps TRBD1 (5 bases). V lost 11 bases and J 15 bases, leaving 17 bases between the germline ends. Germline CDR1 reads MNHEY; CDR2 reads SMNVEV (reference sequence). The CDR3 loop spans 10 amino acids. The CDR3 sequence: CASQGVVWFF. The CDR3 DNA follows: TGTGCCTCTCAAGGGGTAGTTTGGTTCTTC.

This clone was found a few times. The V call is TRBV6-5, the J call TRBJ1-1; D gene ambiguous. The CDR3 extends over 14 amino acids. Per germline, CDR1 MNHEY and CDR2 SVGAGI. Deletions cut 2 bases from V and 1 base from J, with 8 bases between. CDR3 coding DNA: TGTGCCAGCAGTTACGGCAGGAAGAACACTGAAGCTTTCTTT. It specifies CASSYGRKNTEAFF.

This clone was picked up one time. The genes are TRBV4-3 and TRBJ2-7; possibly TRBD2 for D (6 bases). V lost 2 bases to trimming and J lost 6 bases, with 11 bases between them. The CDR3 runs to 13 residues. From germline, CDR1 is LGHNA and CDR2 YSLEER. The CDR3 reads CASSQRGLTEQYF. The CDR3 DNA reads as TGCGCCAGCAGCCAACGGGGACTGACCGAGCAGTACTTC.

The chain is built from TRBV10-3 and TRBJ2-1; maybe TRBD1 (6 bases). CDR1 and CDR2 from the germline V gene are ENHRY and SYGVKD. V lost 8 bases, J lost 7 bases, and 15 bases lay in between. This CDR3 spans 13 amino acids. CDR3 amino acids: CAILDRTGNEQFF. CDR3 sequence (DNA): TGTGCCATCCTGGACCGAACAGGGAATGAGCAGTTCTTC.

The V and J genes are TRBV10-3 and TRBJ1-5, with TRBD1 matching 8 bases. Losses at the gene ends were 0 bases for V and 3 bases for J; bases not matched to a gene: 4. Germline V gene data show CDR1 as ENHRY and CDR2 as SYGVKD. This CDR3 comprises 16 residues. The CDR3 DNA reads TGTGCCATCAGTGAGTCTGGGGACAGGAACAATCAGCCCCAGCATTTT. This gives the protein CAISESGDRNNQPQHF.

This chain links TRBV6-5 with TRBJ2-1, with D unresolved. Looked up from germline, CDR1 is MNHEY and CDR2 is SVGAGI. This CDR3 spans 16 amino acids. The V end was cut by 0 bases, the J end by 9 bases, with 18 bases between. CDR3 nucleotide sequence: TGTGCCAGCAGTTACTCGGACCTGCCTGGATACGGTGAGCAGTTCTTC. This encodes CASSYSDLPGYGEQFF.

The chain is built from TRBV19 and TRBJ2-7; 9 positions agree with TRBD1. The CDR3 is made up of 16 amino acids. Germline CDR1 reads LNHDA; CDR2 reads SQIVND (reference sequence). After removal of 6 bases from V and 6 bases from J, the junction contained 15 bases not matched to a gene. The CDR3 spells CASSYTGGALIGEQYF. CDR3 coding DNA: TGTGCCAGTAGCTATACAGGGGGCGCACTAATTGGCGAGCAGTACTTC.

This chain links TRBV28 with TRBJ1-1, with D unclear. Germline loops: CDR1 MDHEN, CDR2 SYDVKM. V was shortened by 3 bases and J by 4 bases, with 18 bases between the two germline ends. The CDR3 sequence is 16 residues long. The CDR3 coding sequence is TGTGCCAGCAGTTTGTTGAGCTACACCGGGCTCACTGAAGCTTTCTTT. Translated, it gives CASSLLSYTGLTEAFF.

The rearrangement joins TRBV19 to TRBJ1-5; 8 nucleotides align to TRBD1. The length of the CDR3 is 15 residues. Germline CDR1 and CDR2: LNHDA and SQIVND (reference sequence). The V segment lost 2 bases and the J segment 4 bases; nucleotides outside the gene matches: 4. The DNA of the CDR3 is TGTGCCAGTAGTATATCGAGGACAGGGAATCAGCCCCAGCATTTT. Protein product: CASSISRTGNQPQHF.

Notes on this clone: At the DNA level, this CDR3 is encoded by other sequences in the same sample as well. This sequence joins TRBV6-4 and TRBJ2-3; 9 bases align to TRBD2. There are 15 residues in the CDR3. Germline V gene sequence: CDR1 MRHNA, CDR2 SNTAGT. The J segment lost 0 bases and the V segment lost 4 bases, leaving 2 bases of the junction unmatched. This CDR3 reads CASSGTSASTDTQYF. The CDR3 DNA follows: TGTGCCAGCAGTGGGACTAGCGCTAGCACAGATACGCAGTATTTT.

The V call is TRBV7-2, the J call TRBJ2-7; 14 nucleotides align to TRBD2. J was trimmed by 5 bases and V by 5 bases; bases with no gene match: 8. This CDR3 has 16 amino acids. Germline V gene lookup returns CDR1 SGHTA and CDR2 FQGNSA. In DNA form, the CDR3 reads TGTGCCAGCAGCCATCCGGGACTAGCGGGAGAAGACGAGCAGTACTTC. It is translated as CASSHPGLAGEDEQYF.

The V call is TRBV7-8, the J call TRBJ1-2; 7 nucleotides align to TRBD1. The CDR3 spans 14 residues. CDR1 and CDR2 from the germline V gene are SGHVS and FQNEAQ. V trimming: 4 bases; J trimming: 4 bases; junction bases outside the gene matches: 6. The CDR3 protein is CASSSDRAAYGYTF. The CDR3 bases are TGTGCCAGCAGCTCAGACAGGGCAGCCTATGGCTACACCTTC.

V and J are TRBV27 and TRBJ1-2; 7 bases agree with TRBD1. CDR1 and CDR2 (germline): MNHEY, SMNVEV (reference sequence). This CDR3 has 11 amino acids. Losses at the gene ends were 6 bases for V and 8 bases for J; bases not matched to a gene: 3. The CDR3 bases are TGTGCCAGCAGCCGGGGACAGGGCTACACCTTC. Protein product: CASSRGQGYTF.

The chain combines TRBV18 with TRBJ1-2; 7 bases are a match to TRBD1. Germline CDR1 reads KGHSH; CDR2 reads LQKENI. The ends lost 2 bases at V and 1 base at J; junction bases unmatched: 10. The CDR3 runs to 17 residues. The DNA of the CDR3 is TGTGCCAGCTCACCAGTCGGGACAGCCCGACGTAACTATGGCTACACCTTC. This translates into CASSPVGTARRNYGYTF.

The sample holds many counts of this clone. This chain joins TRBV7-3 and TRBJ2-2; D tentatively reads TRBD1 or TRBD2 (6 bases each). The V gene's germline CDR1 is SGHTA and CDR2 FQGTGA. The length of the CDR3 is 14 residues. With 2 bases removed from V and 4 bases from J, the gap between germline ends came to 8 bases. The CDR3 coding sequence is TGTGCCAGCAGCTTAGGGGGGCCCACCGGGGAGCTGTTTTTT. Translated, it gives CASSLGGPTGELFF.

The CDR3 region is CASNDPQGGARDEQFF. The CDR3 coding sequence is TGTGCCAGCAACGACCCGCAGGGGGGGGCGCGGGATGAGCAGTTCTTC. V is TRBV2 and J is TRBJ2-1, with D possibly being TRBD1 or TRBD2 (7 bases each). This CDR3 contains 16 residues. Germline loops: CDR1 SNHLY, CDR2 FYNNEI. Deletions cut 7 bases from V and 8 bases from J, with 24 bases between.

The chain is built from TRBV19 and TRBJ1-2; tentative D call: TRBD1 (5 bases). The CDR3 is made up of 13 amino acids. CDR1 is LNHDA and CDR2 is SQIVND in the germline V gene (reference sequence). V was cut by 5 bases and J by 5 bases, with 12 bases left in between. CDR3 sequence: CASSFKTAYGYTF. CDR3 in DNA: TGTGCCAGTAGTTTTAAGACAGCTTATGGCTACACCTTC.

The J gene is TRBJ2-7, the V gene TRBV7-6; 8 bases line up with TRBD2. CDR1 is SGHVS, CDR2 FNYEAQ, per germline. CDR3 size: 15 residues. J was trimmed by 5 bases and V by 3 bases; bases with no gene match: 9. In DNA, the CDR3 is TGTGCCAGCAGCTTTAACCAGGGACTAGAGAACGAGCAGTACTTC. This sequence encodes CASSFNQGLENEQYF. Filled out from reference TRBV7-6 and TRBJ2-7, the complete variable domain reads GAGVSQSPRYKVTKRGQDVALRCDPISGHVSLYWYRQALGQGPEFLTYFNYEAQQDKSGLPNDRFSAERPEGSISTLTIQRTEQRDSAMYRCASSFNQGLENEQYFGPGTRLTVT.

The chain carries TRBV30 and TRBJ2-1; TRBD2 aligns across 10 bases. This CDR3 contains 15 residues. The germline CDR1 and CDR2 sequences are GTSNPN and SVGIG (reference sequence). The junction had 8 bases not matched to a gene; V was cut back by 0 bases and J by 9 bases. The CDR3 nucleotides are TGTGCCTGGAGTGTAAAGGGACTAGCGTCCTCTGAGCAGTTCTTC. Translating it yields CAWSVKGLASSEQFF.

This rearrangement joins TRBV9 to TRBJ2-7; a weak D match, TRBD1 (5 bases). This CDR3 contains 15 residues. Germline assignment: CDR1 SGDLS and CDR2 YYNGEE. Trimming left V 0 bases short and J 4 bases short, with 14 bases between. The CDR3 coding sequence is TGTGCCAGCAGCGTAGAGGCAGGGATGACTTACGAGCAGTACTTC. This encodes CASSVEAGMTYEQYF.

The rearrangement links TRBV4-1 to TRBJ1-1, with TRBD1 as a possible D gene (5 bases). The germline CDR1 and CDR2 sequences are MGHRA and YSYEKL. V lost 3 bases and J lost 1, with 9 bases in between. The CDR3 consists of 14 residues. The CDR3 loop is CASSQSTENTEAFF. The DNA of the CDR3 is TGCGCCAGCAGCCAGTCGACAGAGAACACTGAAGCTTTCTTT.

The V and J genes are TRBV29-1 and TRBJ2-2; 9 bases map to TRBD1. There are 16 residues in the CDR3. V lost 1 base to trimming and J lost 4 bases; unmatched junction nucleotides: 7. Germline CDR1 reads SQVTM; CDR2 reads ANQGSEA. CDR3 nucleotide sequence: TGCAGCGTTGAAGCCCGGACAGGGGTGCGCACCGGGGAGCTGTTTTTT. Translated: CSVEARTGVRTGELFF.

The V call is TRBV4-3, the J call TRBJ2-2; 8 nucleotides line up with TRBD1. The CDR3 length is 16 residues. The germline V gene has CDR1 LGHNA and CDR2 YSLEER. V dropped 2 bases and J dropped 6; count of bases not matched to a gene: 8. The CDR3 DNA reads TGCGCCAGCAGCCAAAACTGGGGGACAGGCCCCGGGGAGCTGTTTTTT. This codes for CASSQNWGTGPGELFF.

The V call is TRBV13, the J call TRBJ2-3; 7 bases are shared with TRBD2. With 2 bases clipped from V and 7 bases from J, the junction kept 9 bases outside the gene matches. The germline gives CDR1 PRHDT, CDR2 FYEKMQ (reference sequence). CDR3 length: 15 residues. CDR3: CASSLLTGGLYTQYF. In nucleotides, the CDR3 is TGTGCCAGCAGCTTATTAACGGGAGGCCTCTATACGCAGTATTTT. Full variable domain (rest looked up from reference TRBV13 and TRBJ2-3): AAGVIQSPRHLIKEKRETATLKCYPIPRHDTVYWYQQGPGQDPQFLISFYEKMQSDKGSIPDRFSAQQFSDYHSELNMSSLELGDSALYFCASSLLTGGLYTQYFGPGTRLTVL.

This sequence joins TRBV7-9 and TRBJ2-5; 8 nucleotides match TRBD2. V dropped 5 bases and J dropped 10; count of bases not matched to a gene: 18. The length of the CDR3 is 16 residues. Germline V CDR1 and CDR2: SEHNR, FQNEAQ (reference sequence). CDR3 sequence reads: CASSPSPSGPKGGQYF. The CDR3 DNA reads as TGTGCCAGCAGCCCGAGTCCTAGCGGGCCGAAGGGGGGCCAGTACTTC. Looking up the rest from reference TRBV7-9 and TRBJ2-5 gives the full variable domain: DTGVSQNPRHKITKRGQNVTFRCDPISEHNRLYWYRQTLGQGPEFLTYFQNEAQLEKSRLLSDRFSAERPKGSFSTLEIQRTEQGDSAMYLCASSPSPSGPKGGQYFGPGTRLLVL.

This chain uses TRBV4-3 with TRBJ1-2; D gene uncertain. Germline CDR1 reads LGHNA; CDR2 reads YSLEER. The V and J ends lost 0 bases and 5 bases respectively, with 10 bases between them. This CDR3 is built from 14 residues. The CDR3 DNA reads as TGCGCCAGCAGCCAAGATCGGGCGGAGTATGGCTACACCTTC. Its protein is CASSQDRAEYGYTF.

The chain links TRBV28 to TRBJ1-5; 9 nucleotides match TRBD1. The CDR3 totals 15 residues. The junction had 4 bases not matched to a gene; V was cut back by 2 bases and J by 5 bases. Germline CDR1 is MDHEN and CDR2 is SYDVKM. The CDR3 loop reads CASSLTQGADQPQHF. The CDR3 DNA is TGTGCCAGCAGTTTAACACAGGGGGCGGATCAGCCCCAGCATTTT.

The chain recombines TRBV2 with TRBJ1-1, with 10 bases aligning to TRBD1. The junction had 5 bases not matched to a gene; V was cut back by 6 bases and J by 1 base. Germline CDR1 SNHLY, CDR2 FYNNEI. This CDR3 comprises 15 residues. The CDR3: CASSVGQGENTEAFF. The CDR3 nucleotides are TGTGCCAGCAGCGTCGGACAGGGGGAGAACACTGAAGCTTTCTTT.